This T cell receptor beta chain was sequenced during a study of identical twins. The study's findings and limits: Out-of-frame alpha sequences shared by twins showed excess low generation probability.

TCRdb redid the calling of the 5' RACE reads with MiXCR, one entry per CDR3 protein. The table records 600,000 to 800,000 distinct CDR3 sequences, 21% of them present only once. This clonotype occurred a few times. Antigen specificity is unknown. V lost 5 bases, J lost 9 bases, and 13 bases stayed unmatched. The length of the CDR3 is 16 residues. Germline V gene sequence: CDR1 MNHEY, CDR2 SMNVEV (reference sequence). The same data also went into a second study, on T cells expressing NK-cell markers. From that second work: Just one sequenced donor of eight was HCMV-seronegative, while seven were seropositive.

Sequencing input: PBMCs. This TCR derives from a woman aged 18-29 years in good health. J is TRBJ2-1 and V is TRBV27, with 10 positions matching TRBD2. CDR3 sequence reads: CASSPPSGRALVEQFF. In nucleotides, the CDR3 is TGTGCCAGCAGTCCCCCAAGCGGGAGGGCCTTAGTTGAGCAGTTCTTC.